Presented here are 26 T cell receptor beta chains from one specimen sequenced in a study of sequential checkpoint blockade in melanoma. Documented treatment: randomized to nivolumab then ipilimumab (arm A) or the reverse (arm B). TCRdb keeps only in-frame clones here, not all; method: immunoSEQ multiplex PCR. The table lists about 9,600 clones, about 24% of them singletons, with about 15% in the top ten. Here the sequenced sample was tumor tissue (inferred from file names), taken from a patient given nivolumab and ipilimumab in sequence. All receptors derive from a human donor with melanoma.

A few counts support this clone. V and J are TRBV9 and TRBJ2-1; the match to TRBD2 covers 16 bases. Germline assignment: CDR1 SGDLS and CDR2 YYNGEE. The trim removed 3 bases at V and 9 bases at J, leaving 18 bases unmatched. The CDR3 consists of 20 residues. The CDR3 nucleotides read TGTGCCAGCAGCGGAACCGGGACTAGCGGGAGGGCCTATGTGGTATGTGAGCAGTTCTTC. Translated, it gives CASSGTGTSGRAYVVCEQFF.

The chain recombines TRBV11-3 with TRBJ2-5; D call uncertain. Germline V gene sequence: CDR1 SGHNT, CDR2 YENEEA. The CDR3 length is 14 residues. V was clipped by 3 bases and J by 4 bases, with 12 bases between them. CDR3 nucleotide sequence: TGTGCCAGCAGCTTCTCGTGGTTGGGAGAGACCCAGTACTTC. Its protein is CASSFSWLGETQYF. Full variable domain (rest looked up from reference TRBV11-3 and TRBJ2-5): EAGVVQSPRYKIIEKKQPVAFWCNPISGHNTLYWYLQNLGQGPELLIRYENEEAVDDSQLPKDRFSAERLKGVDSTLKIQPAELGDSAVYLCASSFSWLGETQYFGPGTRLLVL.

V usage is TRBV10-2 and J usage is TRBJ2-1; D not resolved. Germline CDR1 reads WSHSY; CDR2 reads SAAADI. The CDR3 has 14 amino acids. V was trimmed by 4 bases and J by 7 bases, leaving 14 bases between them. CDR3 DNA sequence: TGCGCCAGCAGTGGTGTCCGTGGACGGAATGAGCAGTTCTTC. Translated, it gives CASSGVRGRNEQFF.

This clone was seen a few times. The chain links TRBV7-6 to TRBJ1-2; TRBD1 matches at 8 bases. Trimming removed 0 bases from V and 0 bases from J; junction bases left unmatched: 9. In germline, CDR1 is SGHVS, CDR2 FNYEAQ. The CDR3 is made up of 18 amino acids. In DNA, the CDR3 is TGTGCCAGCAGCTTAGCCTTAGGACAGGGACAATCTAACTATGGCTACACCTTC. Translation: CASSLALGQGQSNYGYTF.

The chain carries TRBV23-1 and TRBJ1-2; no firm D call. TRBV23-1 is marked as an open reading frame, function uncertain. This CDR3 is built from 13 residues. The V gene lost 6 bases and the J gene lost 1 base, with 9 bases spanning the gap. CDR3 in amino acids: CASSQQLNYGYTF. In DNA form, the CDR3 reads TGCGCCAGCAGCCAACAGCTTAACTATGGCTACACCTTC.

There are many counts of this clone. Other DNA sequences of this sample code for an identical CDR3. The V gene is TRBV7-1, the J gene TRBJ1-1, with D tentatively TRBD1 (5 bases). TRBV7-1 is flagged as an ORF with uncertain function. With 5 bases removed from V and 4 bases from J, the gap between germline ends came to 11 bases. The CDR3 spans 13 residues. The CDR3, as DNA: TGTGCCAGCAGCCTAAGCGGGGCCACTGAAGCTTTCTTT. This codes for CASSLSGATEAFF.

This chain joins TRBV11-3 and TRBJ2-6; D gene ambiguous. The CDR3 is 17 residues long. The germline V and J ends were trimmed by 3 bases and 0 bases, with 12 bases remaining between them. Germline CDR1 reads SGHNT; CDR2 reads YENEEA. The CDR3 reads CASSLAPVSSGANVLTF. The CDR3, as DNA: TGTGCCAGCAGCTTGGCCCCGGTATCCTCTGGGGCCAACGTCCTGACTTTC.

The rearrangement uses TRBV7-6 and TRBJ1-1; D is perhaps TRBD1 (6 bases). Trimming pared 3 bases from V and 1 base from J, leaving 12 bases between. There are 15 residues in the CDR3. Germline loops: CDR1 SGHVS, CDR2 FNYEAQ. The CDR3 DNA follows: TGTGCCAGCAGCTTGGAGACAGGAGGGAACACTGAAGCTTTCTTT. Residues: CASSLETGGNTEAFF.

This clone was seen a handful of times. The CDR3 sequence is CASSTWTRTDTQYF. The CDR3 DNA follows: TGTGCCAGCAGCACCTGGACCCGCACAGATACGCAGTATTTT. This chain uses TRBV7-5 with TRBJ2-3. TRBV7-5 is termed a pseudogene. CDR3 length: 14 amino acids.

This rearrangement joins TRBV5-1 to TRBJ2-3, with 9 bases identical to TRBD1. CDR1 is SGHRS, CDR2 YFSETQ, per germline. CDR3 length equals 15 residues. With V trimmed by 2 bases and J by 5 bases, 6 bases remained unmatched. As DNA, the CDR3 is TGCGCCAGCAGCTTACTACAGGGGGCTGTAGATACGCAGTATTTT. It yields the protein CASSLLQGAVDTQYF.

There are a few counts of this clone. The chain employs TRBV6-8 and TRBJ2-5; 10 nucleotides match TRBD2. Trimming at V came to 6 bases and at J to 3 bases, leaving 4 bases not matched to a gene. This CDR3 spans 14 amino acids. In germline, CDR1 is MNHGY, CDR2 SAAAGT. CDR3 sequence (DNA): TGTGCCAGCAGAGGCCTAGCGGGAGAAGAGACCCAGTACTTC. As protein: CASRGLAGEETQYF.

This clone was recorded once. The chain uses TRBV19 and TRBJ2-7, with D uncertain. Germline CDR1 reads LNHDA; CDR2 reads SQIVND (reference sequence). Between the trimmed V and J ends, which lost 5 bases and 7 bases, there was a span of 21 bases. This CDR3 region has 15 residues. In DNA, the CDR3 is TGTGCCAGTAGTGCGTCGGCAGGCCCGGCCTTGGAGCAGTACTTC. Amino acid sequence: CASSASAGPALEQYF. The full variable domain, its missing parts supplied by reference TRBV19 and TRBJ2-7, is DGGITQSPKYLFRKEGQNVTLSCEQNLNHDAMYWYRQDPGQGLRLIYYSQIVNDFQKGDIAEGYSVSREKKESFPLTVTSAQKNPTAFYLCASSASAGPALEQYFGPGTRLTVT.

CDR3: CASSSGDPLYGYTF. CDR3 nucleotide sequence: TGTGCCAGTAGTTCGGGTGATCCCCTCTATGGCTACACCTTC. The V and J genes are TRBV19 and TRBJ1-2, with D unresolved. The CDR3 runs to 14 residues. Trimming shortened V by 5 bases and J by 4 bases, and 14 bases separated the two germline ends. Per germline, CDR1 LNHDA and CDR2 SQIVND (reference sequence).

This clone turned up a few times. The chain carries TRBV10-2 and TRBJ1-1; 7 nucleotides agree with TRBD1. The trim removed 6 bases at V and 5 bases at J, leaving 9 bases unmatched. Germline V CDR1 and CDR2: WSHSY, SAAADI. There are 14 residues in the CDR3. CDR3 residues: CASRIQGPGTEAFF. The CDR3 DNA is TGCGCCAGCAGGATACAGGGGCCGGGGACTGAAGCTTTCTTT.

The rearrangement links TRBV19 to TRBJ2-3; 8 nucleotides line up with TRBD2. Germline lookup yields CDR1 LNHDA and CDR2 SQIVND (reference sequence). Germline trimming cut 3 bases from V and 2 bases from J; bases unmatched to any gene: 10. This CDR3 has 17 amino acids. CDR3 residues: CASSMSSGSLTTDTQYF. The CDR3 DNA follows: TGTGCCAGTAGTATGAGCAGCGGGAGTCTTACCACAGATACGCAGTATTTT.

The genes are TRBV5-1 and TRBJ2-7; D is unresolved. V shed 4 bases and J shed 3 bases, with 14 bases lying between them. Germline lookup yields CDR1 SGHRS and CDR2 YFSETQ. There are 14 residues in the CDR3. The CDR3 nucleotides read TGCGCCAGCAGCCAGGACCGAAGTTTCTACGAGCAGTACTTC. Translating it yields CASSQDRSFYEQYF.

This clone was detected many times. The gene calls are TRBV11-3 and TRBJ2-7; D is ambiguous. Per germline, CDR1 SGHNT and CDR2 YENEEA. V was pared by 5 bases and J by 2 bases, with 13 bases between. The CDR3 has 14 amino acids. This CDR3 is CASSQSASTYEQYF. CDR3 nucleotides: TGTGCCAGCAGCCAGAGCGCTAGTACCTACGAGCAGTACTTC. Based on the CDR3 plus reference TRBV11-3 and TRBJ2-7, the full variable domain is EAGVVQSPRYKIIEKKQPVAFWCNPISGHNTLYWYLQNLGQGPELLIRYENEEAVDDSQLPKDRFSAERLKGVDSTLKIQPAELGDSAVYLCASSQSASTYEQYFGPGTRLTVT.

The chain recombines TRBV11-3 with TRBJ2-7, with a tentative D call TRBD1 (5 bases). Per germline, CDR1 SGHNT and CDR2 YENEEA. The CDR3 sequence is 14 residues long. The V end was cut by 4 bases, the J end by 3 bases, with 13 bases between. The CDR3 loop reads CASSSDRDFYEQYF. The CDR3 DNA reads TGTGCCAGCAGCTCCGACAGAGATTTCTACGAGCAGTACTTC.

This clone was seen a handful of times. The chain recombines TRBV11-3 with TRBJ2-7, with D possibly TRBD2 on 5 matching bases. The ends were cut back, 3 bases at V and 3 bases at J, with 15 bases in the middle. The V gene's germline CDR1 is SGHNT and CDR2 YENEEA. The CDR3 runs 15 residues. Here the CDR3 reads CASSFGRPGIYEQYF. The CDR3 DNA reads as TGTGCCAGCAGCTTCGGGCGACCGGGAATCTACGAGCAGTACTTC. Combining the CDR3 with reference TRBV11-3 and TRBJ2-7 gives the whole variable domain EAGVVQSPRYKIIEKKQPVAFWCNPISGHNTLYWYLQNLGQGPELLIRYENEEAVDDSQLPKDRFSAERLKGVDSTLKIQPAELGDSAVYLCASSFGRPGIYEQYFGPGTRLTVT.

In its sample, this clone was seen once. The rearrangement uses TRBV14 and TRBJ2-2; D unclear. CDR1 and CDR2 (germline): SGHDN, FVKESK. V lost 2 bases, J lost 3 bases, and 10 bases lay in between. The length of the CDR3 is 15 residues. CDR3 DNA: TGTGCCAGCAGCCAACTAATCCTGGACACCGGGGAGCTGTTTTTT. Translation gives CASSQLILDTGELFF. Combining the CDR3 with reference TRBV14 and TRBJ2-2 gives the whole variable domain EAGVTQFPSHSVIEKGQTVTLRCDPISGHDNLYWYRRVMGKEIKFLLHFVKESKQDESGMPNNRFLAERTGGTYSTLKVQPAELEDSGVYFCASSQLILDTGELFFGEGSRLTVL.

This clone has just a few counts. The CDR3 DNA follows: TGTGCCAGCAGCTTTTCTAGCGGACTAGCCAAAAACATTCAGTACTTC. Encoded protein: CASSFSSGLAKNIQYF. The chain recombines TRBV11-3 with TRBJ2-4, with 7 positions matching TRBD2. Per the germline V gene, CDR1 is SGHNT and CDR2 is YENEEA. The trim removed 3 bases at V and 0 bases at J, leaving 5 bases unmatched. The CDR3 runs 16 residues.

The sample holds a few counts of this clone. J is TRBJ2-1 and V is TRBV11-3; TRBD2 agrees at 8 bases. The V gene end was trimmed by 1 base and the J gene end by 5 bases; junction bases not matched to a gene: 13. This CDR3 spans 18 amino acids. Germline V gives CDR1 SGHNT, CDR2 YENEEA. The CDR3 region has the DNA TGTGCCAGCAGCTTAGGGTCCTTAGCGGGAAGACTAGACAATGAGCAGTTCTTC. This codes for CASSLGSLAGRLDNEQFF.

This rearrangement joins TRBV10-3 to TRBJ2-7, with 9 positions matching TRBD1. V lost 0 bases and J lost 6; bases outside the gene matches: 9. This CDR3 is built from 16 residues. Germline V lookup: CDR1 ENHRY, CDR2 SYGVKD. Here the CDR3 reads CAISESPGTGIREQYF. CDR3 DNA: TGTGCCATCAGTGAGTCGCCCGGGACAGGGATACGCGAGCAGTACTTC.

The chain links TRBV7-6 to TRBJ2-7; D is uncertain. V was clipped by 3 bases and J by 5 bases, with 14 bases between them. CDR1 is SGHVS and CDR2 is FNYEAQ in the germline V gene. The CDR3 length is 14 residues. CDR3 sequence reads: CASSLAPESNEQYF. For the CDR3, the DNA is TGTGCCAGCAGCTTGGCGCCAGAGTCCAACGAGCAGTACTTC.

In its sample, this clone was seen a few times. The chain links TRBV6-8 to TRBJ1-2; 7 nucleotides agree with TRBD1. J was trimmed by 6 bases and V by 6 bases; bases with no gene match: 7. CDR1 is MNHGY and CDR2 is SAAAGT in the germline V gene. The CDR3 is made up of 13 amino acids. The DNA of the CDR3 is TGTGCCAGCAGATTGACAGGGTATAATGGCTACACCTTC. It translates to CASRLTGYNGYTF.

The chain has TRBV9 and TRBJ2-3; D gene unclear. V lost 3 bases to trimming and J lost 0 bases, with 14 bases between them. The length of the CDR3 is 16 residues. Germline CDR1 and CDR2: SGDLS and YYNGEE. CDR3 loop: CASSARLDGSTDTQYF. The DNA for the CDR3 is TGTGCCAGCAGCGCGCGACTCGACGGGAGCACAGATACGCAGTATTTT.